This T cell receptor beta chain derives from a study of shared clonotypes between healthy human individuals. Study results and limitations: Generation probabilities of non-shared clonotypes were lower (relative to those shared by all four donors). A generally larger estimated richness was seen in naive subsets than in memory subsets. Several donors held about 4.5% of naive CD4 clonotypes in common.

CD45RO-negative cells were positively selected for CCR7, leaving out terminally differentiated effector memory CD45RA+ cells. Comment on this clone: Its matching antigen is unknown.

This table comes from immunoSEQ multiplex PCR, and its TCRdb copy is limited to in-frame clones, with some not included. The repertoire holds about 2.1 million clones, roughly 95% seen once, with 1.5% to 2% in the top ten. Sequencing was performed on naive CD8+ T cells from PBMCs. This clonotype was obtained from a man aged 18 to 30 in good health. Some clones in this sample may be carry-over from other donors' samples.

The CDR3 DNA reads as TGTGCCAGCAGTCCGGCCGGGCAACTCTACAATGAGCAGTTCTTC. Its protein product is CASSPAGQLYNEQFF. The chain carries TRBV2 and TRBJ2-1; D is unresolved. The CDR3 has 15 residues. Per germline, CDR1 SNHLY and CDR2 FYNNEI. Trimming removed 5 bases at V and 3 bases at J, with 14 bases between. The complete variable domain, with remaining parts taken from reference TRBV2 and TRBJ2-1, reads EPEVTQTPSHQVTQMGQEVILRCVPISNHLYFYWYRQILGQKVEFLVSFYNNEISEKSEIFDDQFSVERPDGSNFTLKIRSTKLEDSAMYFCASSPAGQLYNEQFFGPGTRLTVL.